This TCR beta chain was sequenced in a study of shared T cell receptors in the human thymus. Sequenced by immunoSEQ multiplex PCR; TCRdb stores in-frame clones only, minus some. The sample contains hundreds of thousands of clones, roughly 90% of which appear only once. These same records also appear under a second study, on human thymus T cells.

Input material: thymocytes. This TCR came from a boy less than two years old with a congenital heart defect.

Here the CDR3 reads CASSKGQGASDTQYF. CDR3 nucleotide sequence: TGCGCCAGCAGCAAGGGACAGGGGGCGTCCGATACGCAGTATTTT. J is TRBJ2-3 and V is TRBV5-1; 12 nucleotides align to TRBD1. This CDR3 region has 15 residues. V lost 4 bases, J lost 6 bases, and 6 bases stayed unmatched. From germline, CDR1 is SGHRS and CDR2 YFSETQ.